This TCR beta chain was documented in a study of cytomegalovirus exposure and HLA in healthy donors. Though nominally healthy at sampling, donors likely had unrecorded immune exposures. Broader study findings: Among immune exposure information, only CMV serostatus was available. It was reported in a later analysis that an Asian-associated ancestry cluster showed fewer N-insertions than the approximately 670-donor mean. It was reported that the classifier diagnosed cytomegalovirus status with high specificity and sensitivity in both the original and validation cohorts.

This CDR3 region has 12 residues. V was pared by 4 bases and J by 2 bases, with 7 bases between. Looked up from germline, CDR1 is SGHNT and CDR2 is YYREEE (reference sequence). Primers: 60 Vbeta forward and 13 Jbeta reverse. TCRdb's table, derived via immunoSEQ multiplex PCR, lists solely in-frame clones and lacks some. In the table there are under 300,000 clones, 85% to 95% of which are singletons. To note about this clone: Its antigen remains unidentified.

The J gene is TRBJ2-7, the V gene TRBV5-4; tentative D call: TRBD1 (5 bases). This TCR was recovered from a girl aged 2 to 10 in good health and CMV-seronegative. Sequencing input: PBMCs. The CDR3 is CASSVGPYEQYF. CDR3 sequence (DNA): TGTGCCAGCAGCGTGGGGCCCTACGAGCAGTACTTC.